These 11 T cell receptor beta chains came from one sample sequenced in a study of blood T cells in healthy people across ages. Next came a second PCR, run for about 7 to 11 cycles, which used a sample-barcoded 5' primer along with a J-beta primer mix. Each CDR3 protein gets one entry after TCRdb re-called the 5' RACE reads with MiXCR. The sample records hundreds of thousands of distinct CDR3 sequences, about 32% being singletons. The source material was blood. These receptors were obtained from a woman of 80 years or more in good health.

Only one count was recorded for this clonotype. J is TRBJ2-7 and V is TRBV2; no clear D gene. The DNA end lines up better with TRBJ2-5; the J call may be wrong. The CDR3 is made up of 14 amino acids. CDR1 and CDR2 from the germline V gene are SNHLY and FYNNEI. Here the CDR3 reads CASSEASTPETQYF. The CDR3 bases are TGTGCCAGCAGTGAAGCGAGCACCCCAGAGACCCAGTACTTC.

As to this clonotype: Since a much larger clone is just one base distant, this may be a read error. The CDR3 DNA follows: TGCAATGCTGGCCGGGACGGTACTACGCAGCAGTACTTC. It translates to CNAGRDGTTQQYF. The chain recombines TRBV20-1 with TRBJ2-5, with D perhaps TRBD1 or TRBD2 (5 bases each). The germline gives CDR1 DFQATT, CDR2 SNEGSKA (reference sequence). The CDR3 length is 13 residues.

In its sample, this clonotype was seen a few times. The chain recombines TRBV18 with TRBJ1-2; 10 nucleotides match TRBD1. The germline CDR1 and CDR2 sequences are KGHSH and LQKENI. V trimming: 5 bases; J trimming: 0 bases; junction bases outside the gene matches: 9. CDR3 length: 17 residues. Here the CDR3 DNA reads TGTGCCAGCTCAGCTCCGGGACAGGGGCCTCCTAACTATGGCTACACCTTC. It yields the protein CASSAPGQGPPNYGYTF.

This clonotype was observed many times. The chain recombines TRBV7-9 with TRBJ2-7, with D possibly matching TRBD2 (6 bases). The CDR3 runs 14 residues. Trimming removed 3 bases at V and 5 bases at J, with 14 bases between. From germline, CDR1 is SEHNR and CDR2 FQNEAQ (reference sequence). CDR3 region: CASSLGGVGNEQYF. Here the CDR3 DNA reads TGTGCCAGCAGCTTGGGCGGGGTAGGAAACGAGCAGTACTTC.

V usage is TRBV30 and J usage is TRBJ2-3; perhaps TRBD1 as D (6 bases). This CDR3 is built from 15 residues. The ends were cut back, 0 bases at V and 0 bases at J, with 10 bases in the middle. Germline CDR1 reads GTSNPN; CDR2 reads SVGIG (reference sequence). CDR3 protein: CAWSVTGRSTDTQYF. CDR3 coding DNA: TGTGCCTGGAGTGTAACAGGGCGGAGCACAGATACGCAGTATTTT.

This CDR3 is CASSHRPGAGQETQYF. CDR3 nucleotides: TGTGCCAGCAGCCACAGGCCGGGGGCGGGACAAGAGACCCAGTACTTC. The chain has TRBV3-1 and TRBJ2-5; either TRBD1 or TRBD2 may fit D (6 bases each). The CDR3 loop spans 16 amino acids. CDR1 LGHDT and CDR2 YNNKEL come from the germline V gene (reference sequence). V lost 3 bases to trimming and J lost 2 bases, with 16 bases between them.

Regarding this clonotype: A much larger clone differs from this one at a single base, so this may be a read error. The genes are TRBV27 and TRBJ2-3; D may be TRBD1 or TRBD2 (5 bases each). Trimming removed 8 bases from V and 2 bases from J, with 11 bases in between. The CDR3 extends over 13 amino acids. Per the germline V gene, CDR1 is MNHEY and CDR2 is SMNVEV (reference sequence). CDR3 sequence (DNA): TGTGCCAGCCGGGACGGGTTCACAGATACGCAGTATTTT. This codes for CASRDGFTDTQYF.

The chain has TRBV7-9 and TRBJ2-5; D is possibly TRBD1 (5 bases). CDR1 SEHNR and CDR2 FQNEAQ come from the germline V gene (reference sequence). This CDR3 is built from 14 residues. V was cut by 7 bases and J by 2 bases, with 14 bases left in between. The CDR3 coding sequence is TGTGCCAGCACCACTCGACAGCTACAAGAGACCCAGTACTTC. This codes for CASTTRQLQETQYF.

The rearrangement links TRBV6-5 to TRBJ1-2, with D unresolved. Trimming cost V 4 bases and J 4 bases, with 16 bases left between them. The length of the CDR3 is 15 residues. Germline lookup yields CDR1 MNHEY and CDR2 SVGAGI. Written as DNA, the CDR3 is TGTGCCAGCAGTTTCCAGACGGGAGCGGCCTATGGCTACACCTTC. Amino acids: CASSFQTGAAYGYTF.

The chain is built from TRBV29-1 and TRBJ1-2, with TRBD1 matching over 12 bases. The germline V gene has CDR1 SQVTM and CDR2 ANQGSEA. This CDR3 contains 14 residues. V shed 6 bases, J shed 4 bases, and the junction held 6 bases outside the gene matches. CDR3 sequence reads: CSVAGTGGGYGYTF. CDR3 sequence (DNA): TGCAGCGTCGCCGGGACAGGGGGCGGCTATGGCTACACCTTC.

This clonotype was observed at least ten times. The CDR3 here is CASSLEVVGEKLFF. Here the CDR3 DNA reads TGTGCCAGCAGCTTAGAGGTTGTGGGTGAAAAACTGTTTTTT. The chain combines TRBV7-2 with TRBJ1-4; no clear D. This CDR3 contains 14 residues. Trimming pared 1 base from V and 7 bases from J, leaving 10 bases between. CDR1 is SGHTA, CDR2 FQGNSA, per germline.